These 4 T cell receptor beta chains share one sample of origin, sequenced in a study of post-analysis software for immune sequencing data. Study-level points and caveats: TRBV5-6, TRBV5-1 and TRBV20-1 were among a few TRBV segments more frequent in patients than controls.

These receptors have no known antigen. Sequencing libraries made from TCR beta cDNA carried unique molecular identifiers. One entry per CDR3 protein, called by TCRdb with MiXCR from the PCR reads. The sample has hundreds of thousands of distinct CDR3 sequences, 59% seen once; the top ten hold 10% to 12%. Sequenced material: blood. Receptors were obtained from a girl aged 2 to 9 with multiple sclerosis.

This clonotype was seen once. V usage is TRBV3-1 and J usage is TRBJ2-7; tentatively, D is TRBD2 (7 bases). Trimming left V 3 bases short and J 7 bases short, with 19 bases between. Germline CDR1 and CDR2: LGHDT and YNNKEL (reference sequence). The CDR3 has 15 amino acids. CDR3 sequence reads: CASSHTGGQTGEQYF. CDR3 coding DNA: TGTGCCAGCAGCCACACGGGGGGCCAAACGGGGGAGCAGTACTTC.

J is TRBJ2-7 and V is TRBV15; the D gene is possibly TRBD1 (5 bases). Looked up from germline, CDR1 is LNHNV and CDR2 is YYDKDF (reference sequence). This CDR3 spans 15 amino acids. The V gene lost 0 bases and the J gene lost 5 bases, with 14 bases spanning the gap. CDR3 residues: CATSRDQGGRHEQYF. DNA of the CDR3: TGTGCCACCAGCAGAGATCAGGGCGGCAGGCACGAGCAGTACTTC.

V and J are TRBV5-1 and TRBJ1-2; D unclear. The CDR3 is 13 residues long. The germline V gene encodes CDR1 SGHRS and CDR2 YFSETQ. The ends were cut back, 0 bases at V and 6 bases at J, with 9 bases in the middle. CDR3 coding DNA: TGCGCCAGCAGCTTGGACACCTTGAATGGCTACACCTTC. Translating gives CASSLDTLNGYTF.

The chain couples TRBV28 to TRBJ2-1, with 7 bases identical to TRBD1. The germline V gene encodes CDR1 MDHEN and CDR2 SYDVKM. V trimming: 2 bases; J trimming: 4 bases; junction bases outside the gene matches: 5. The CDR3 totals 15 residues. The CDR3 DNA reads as TGTGCCAGCAGTTTAAGCACAGGGGTGTACAATGAGCAGTTCTTC. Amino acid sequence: CASSLSTGVYNEQFF.